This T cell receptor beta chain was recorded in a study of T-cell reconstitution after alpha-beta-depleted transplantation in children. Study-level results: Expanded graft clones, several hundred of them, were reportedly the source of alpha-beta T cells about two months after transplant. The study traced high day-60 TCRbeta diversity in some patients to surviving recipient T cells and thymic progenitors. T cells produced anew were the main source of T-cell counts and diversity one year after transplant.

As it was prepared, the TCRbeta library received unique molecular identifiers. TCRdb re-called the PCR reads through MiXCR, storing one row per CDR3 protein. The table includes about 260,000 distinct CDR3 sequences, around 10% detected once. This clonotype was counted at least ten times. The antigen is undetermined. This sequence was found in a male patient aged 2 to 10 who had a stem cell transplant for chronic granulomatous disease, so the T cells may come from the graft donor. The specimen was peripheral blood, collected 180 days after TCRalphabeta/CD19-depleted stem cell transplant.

The CDR3 is CSAPSSGGTDTQYF. As DNA, the CDR3 is TGCAGTGCCCCTTCGAGCGGGGGCACAGATACGCAGTATTTT. V and J are TRBV20-1 and TRBJ2-3; 7 bases agree with TRBD2. This CDR3 comprises 14 residues. CDR1 and CDR2 from the germline V gene are DFQATT and SNEGSKA (reference sequence). Unmatched junction bases numbered 7, after V lost 6 bases and J lost 1 base.